This TCR beta chain was sequenced for a study of control samples from healthy donors and cancer patients. Sequenced by immunoSEQ multiplex PCR; TCRdb stores in-frame clones only, minus some. This table has about 60,000 clones, about 82% appearing once. Per germline, CDR1 SGHTA and CDR2 FQGTGA. The CDR3 loop spans 16 amino acids. J was trimmed by 3 bases and V by 7 bases; bases with no gene match: 9. The J gene is TRBJ2-3, the V gene TRBV7-3; TRBD2 agrees at 11 bases. Material for sequencing was blood. This TCR came from a man between 40 and 49 years old in good health. The CDR3 sequence: CASTPRASGRTDTQYF. The CDR3 DNA sequence: TGTGCCAGCACCCCAAGGGCTAGCGGGAGGACAGATACGCAGTATTTT.